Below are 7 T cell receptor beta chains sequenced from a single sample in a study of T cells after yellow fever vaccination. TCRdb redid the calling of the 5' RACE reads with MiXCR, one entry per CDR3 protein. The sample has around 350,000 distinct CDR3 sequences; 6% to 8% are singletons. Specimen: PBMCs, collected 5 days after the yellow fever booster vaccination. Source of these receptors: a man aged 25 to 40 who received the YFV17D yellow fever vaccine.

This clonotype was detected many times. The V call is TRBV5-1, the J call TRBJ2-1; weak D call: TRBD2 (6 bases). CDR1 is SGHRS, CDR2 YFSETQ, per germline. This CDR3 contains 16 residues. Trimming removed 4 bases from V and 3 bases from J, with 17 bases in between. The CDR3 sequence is CASSPIWDSDYNEQFF. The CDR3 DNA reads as TGCGCCAGCAGCCCTATTTGGGACTCTGACTACAATGAGCAGTTCTTC.

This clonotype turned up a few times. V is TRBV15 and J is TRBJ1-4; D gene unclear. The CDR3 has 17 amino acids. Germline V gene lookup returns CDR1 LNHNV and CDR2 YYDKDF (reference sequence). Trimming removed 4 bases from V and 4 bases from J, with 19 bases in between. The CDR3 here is CATSTERIQSINEKLFF. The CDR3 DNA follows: TGTGCCACCAGCACCGAACGAATCCAGTCCATTAATGAAAAACTGTTTTTT.

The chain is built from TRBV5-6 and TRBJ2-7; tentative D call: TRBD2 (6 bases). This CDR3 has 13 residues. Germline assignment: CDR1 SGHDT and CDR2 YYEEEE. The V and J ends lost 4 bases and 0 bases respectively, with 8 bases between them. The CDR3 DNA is TGTGCCAGCAGCCACGGGGGCTCCTACGAGCAGTACTTC. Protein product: CASSHGGSYEQYF.

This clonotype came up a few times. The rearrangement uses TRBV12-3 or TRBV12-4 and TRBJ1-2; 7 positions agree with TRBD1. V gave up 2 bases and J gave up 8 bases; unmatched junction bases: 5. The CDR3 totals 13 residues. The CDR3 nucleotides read TGTGCCAGCAGTTTATCGGCAGGGGGAGGCTACACCTTC. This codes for CASSLSAGGGYTF.

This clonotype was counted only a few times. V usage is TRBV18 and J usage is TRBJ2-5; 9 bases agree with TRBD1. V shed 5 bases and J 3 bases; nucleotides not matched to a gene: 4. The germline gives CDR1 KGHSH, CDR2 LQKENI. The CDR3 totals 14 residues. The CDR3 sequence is CASSAGQGEETQYF. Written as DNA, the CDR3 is TGTGCCAGCTCAGCGGGACAGGGAGAAGAGACCCAGTACTTC.

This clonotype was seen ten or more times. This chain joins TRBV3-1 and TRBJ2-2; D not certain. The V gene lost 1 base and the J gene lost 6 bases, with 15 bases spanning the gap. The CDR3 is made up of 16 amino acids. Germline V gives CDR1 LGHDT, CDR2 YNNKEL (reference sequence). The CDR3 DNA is TGTGCCAGCAGCCAAGTTCTATCGTTGAGTGCCGGGGAGCTGTTTTTT. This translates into CASSQVLSLSAGELFF.

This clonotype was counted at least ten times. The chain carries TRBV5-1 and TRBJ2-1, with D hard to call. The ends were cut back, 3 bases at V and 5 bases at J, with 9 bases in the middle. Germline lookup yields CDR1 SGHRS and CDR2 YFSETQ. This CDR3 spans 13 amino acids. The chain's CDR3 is CASSSRIDNEQFF. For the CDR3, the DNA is TGCGCCAGCAGCTCCAGGATAGACAATGAGCAGTTCTTC.